The 18 T cell receptor beta chains reported below all come from one sample, sequenced in a study of T cell responses to AZD1222 COVID-19 vaccine. Sequencing used immunoSEQ multiplex PCR; TCRdb keeps in-frame clones, though not all of them. This sample has 110,000 to 150,000 clones, with 88% found just once. The specimen comprised peripheral blood, sampled 28 days after the second AZD1222 dose. These receptors came from an adult who received the AZD1222 COVID-19 vaccine.

This chain uses TRBV7-2 with TRBJ2-5, with D perhaps matching TRBD2 (5 bases). This CDR3 region has 15 residues. Per germline, CDR1 SGHTA and CDR2 FQGNSA. V dropped 5 bases and J dropped 1 base, with 14 bases sitting between them. The CDR3 here is CASSPRPGTQETQYF. In DNA, the CDR3 is TGTGCCAGCAGCCCGAGACCGGGAACCCAAGAGACCCAGTACTTC.

The V call is TRBV19, the J call TRBJ1-2, with D unclear. The CDR3 is made up of 13 amino acids. Germline values: CDR1 LNHDA, CDR2 SQIVND (reference sequence). V was clipped by 7 bases and J by 4 bases, with 13 bases between them. DNA for the CDR3: TGTGCCAGTACCCGGGGTCAGATCTATGGCTACACCTTC. This codes for CASTRGQIYGYTF. Using reference TRBV19 and TRBJ1-2 for the parts outside the CDR3, the full variable domain is DGGITQSPKYLFRKEGQNVTLSCEQNLNHDAMYWYRQDPGQGLRLIYYSQIVNDFQKGDIAEGYSVSREKKESFPLTVTSAQKNPTAFYLCASTRGQIYGYTFGSGTRLTVV.

J is TRBJ2-3 and V is TRBV19; no definite D call. The CDR3 has 12 residues. Trimming took off 5 bases at V and 5 bases at J, with 8 bases between the two ends. Germline loops: CDR1 LNHDA, CDR2 SQIVND (reference sequence). CDR3 in DNA: TGTGCCAGTAGTTTGGGCGTAGATACGCAGTATTTT. Its translation: CASSLGVDTQYF.

V gene TRBV29-1 combines with J gene TRBJ1-5; D perhaps matches TRBD1 (5 bases). CDR1 is SQVTM, CDR2 ANQGSEA, per germline. Between the trimmed V and J ends, which lost 4 bases and 4 bases, there was a span of 11 bases. This CDR3 comprises 13 residues. The CDR3 DNA is TGCAGCGTTGGATCTGGGACTAATCAGCCCCAGCATTTT. Its translation: CSVGSGTNQPQHF.

This chain connects TRBV19 to TRBJ1-1; 8 bases fit TRBD1. Trimming removed 6 bases from V and 4 bases from J; junction bases left unmatched: 16. The CDR3 extends over 17 amino acids. CDR1 LNHDA and CDR2 SQIVND come from the germline V gene (reference sequence). CDR3 in DNA: TGTGCCAGTAGACCAAGCCCCCGACAGGGGCGGACCACTGAAGCTTTCTTT. This translates into CASRPSPRQGRTTEAFF.

The genes are TRBV4-1 and TRBJ1-2, with D possibly matching TRBD1 (6 bases). The CDR3 length is 15 residues. Germline CDR1 reads MGHRA; CDR2 reads YSYEKL. V was trimmed by 5 bases and J by 0 bases, leaving 13 bases between them. The CDR3 nucleotides are TGCGCCAGCAGCGGACAGTTTCTCTCTAACTATGGCTACACCTTC. Translated: CASSGQFLSNYGYTF.

In its sample, this clone was seen a few times. J is TRBJ1-1 and V is TRBV5-1, with no clear D. This CDR3 is built from 18 residues. The V gene lost 2 bases and the J gene lost 2 bases, with 22 bases spanning the gap. CDR1 SGHRS and CDR2 YFSETQ come from the germline V gene. The CDR3 sequence: CASSFGGFGPGRNTEAFF. The CDR3 DNA reads as TGCGCCAGCAGCTTTGGTGGGTTTGGTCCCGGAAGAAACACTGAAGCTTTCTTT.

The chain carries TRBV9 and TRBJ1-1; D might be TRBD1 (5 bases). Trimming left V 4 bases short and J 2 bases short, with 12 bases between. The CDR3 covers 14 residues. Germline V gene sequence: CDR1 SGDLS, CDR2 YYNGEE. The CDR3 nucleotides are TGTGCCAGCAGCAAGGGGTGGGGTAACACTGAAGCTTTCTTT. Amino acid sequence: CASSKGWGNTEAFF.

The J gene is TRBJ2-7, the V gene TRBV28; 10 bases map to TRBD2. Trimming removed 5 bases from V and 3 bases from J; junction bases left unmatched: 7. The CDR3 sequence is 15 residues long. The germline gives CDR1 MDHEN, CDR2 SYDVKM. CDR3 bases: TGTGCCAGCAGTACTCTAGCGGGAGACTTCTACGAGCAGTACTTC. Translated, it gives CASSTLAGDFYEQYF.

The gene calls are TRBV9 and TRBJ1-4; D ambiguous. CDR1 is SGDLS, CDR2 YYNGEE, per germline. The CDR3 sequence is 15 residues long. V was trimmed by 0 bases and J by 0 bases, leaving 6 bases between them. CDR3 protein: CASSVGTSTNEKLFF. As DNA, the CDR3 is TGTGCCAGCAGCGTAGGGACCTCAACTAATGAAAAACTGTTTTTT.

The rearrangement uses TRBV4-2 and TRBJ2-3; TRBD2 matches at 13 bases. The V segment lost 0 bases and the J segment 3 bases; nucleotides outside the gene matches: 3. This CDR3 contains 17 residues. Germline lookup yields CDR1 LGHNA and CDR2 YNFKEQ. The CDR3 reads CASSQEQLAGGTDTQYF. The CDR3 DNA follows: TGTGCCAGCAGCCAAGAGCAACTAGCGGGGGGGACAGATACGCAGTATTTT.

This sequence joins TRBV6-5 and TRBJ2-2; no clear D. Germline V gene data show CDR1 as MNHEY and CDR2 as SVGAGI. This CDR3 contains 11 residues. Trimming stripped 6 bases from V and 7 bases from J, with 6 bases between. The CDR3 DNA reads as TGTGCCAGCAGGGTAAACGGGGAGCTGTTTTTT. It specifies CASRVNGELFF.

V is TRBV9 and J is TRBJ2-3, with D uncertain. Germline assignment: CDR1 SGDLS and CDR2 YYNGEE. Trimming stripped 3 bases from V and 4 bases from J, with 24 bases between. The CDR3 is made up of 18 amino acids. As DNA, the CDR3 is TGTGCCAGCAGCGCTCCCGAGTCTCTGTCCCACAATCCAGATACGCAGTATTTT. Translating gives CASSAPESLSHNPDTQYF.

This clone was seen a single time. The chain uses TRBV11-2 and TRBJ2-7; D is undetermined. Trimming removed 2 bases from V and 4 bases from J, with 9 bases in between. Germline CDR1 and CDR2: SGHAT and FQNNGV. This CDR3 spans 13 amino acids. The CDR3 sequence is CASSLSTVYEQYF. CDR3 in DNA: TGTGCCAGCAGCTTATCGACTGTTTACGAGCAGTACTTC.

The chain employs TRBV28 and TRBJ1-1; 8 positions agree with TRBD1. The V and J ends lost 8 bases and 11 bases, in that order; junction bases with no gene match: 10. Germline-derived CDR1 and CDR2 are MDHEN and SYDVKM. This CDR3 region has 12 residues. CDR3 nucleotide sequence: TGTGCCAGCGCCTCCCAGGGGGCTTTCGCTTTCTTT. Residues: CASASQGAFAFF.

The chain uses TRBV30 and TRBJ2-3; no firm D call. CDR1 is GTSNPN, CDR2 SVGIG, per germline (reference sequence). This CDR3 is 14 amino acids long. Deletions cut 0 bases from V and 2 bases from J, with 9 bases between. CDR3: CAWSVGQNTDTQYF. The CDR3 DNA follows: TGTGCCTGGAGTGTAGGGCAGAACACAGATACGCAGTATTTT.

This chain joins TRBV5-6 and TRBJ1-2; 7 nucleotides line up with TRBD1. The CDR3 contains 15 residues. With V trimmed by 7 bases and J by 4 bases, 13 bases remained unmatched. Per the germline V gene, CDR1 is SGHDT and CDR2 is YYEEEE. CDR3 nucleotides: TGTGCCAGCGGGGAGAGGGACAGCTTATCCTATGGCTACACCTTC. Protein sequence: CASGERDSLSYGYTF.

This chain uses TRBV29-1 with TRBJ2-7, with D perhaps TRBD2 (6 bases). The CDR3 runs to 13 residues. V was pared by 3 bases and J by 5 bases, with 14 bases between. Germline CDR1 is SQVTM and CDR2 is ANQGSEA. The CDR3 DNA reads as TGCAGCGTTGAGCTTGGGACTCCCCACGAGCAGTACTTC. Amino acids: CSVELGTPHEQYF.